One TCR beta chain is described in this entry. Its antigen is as yet unknown. This sample is drawn from a study of T cell repertoires in cytomegalovirus infection. The study's findings and limits: Cumulated frequencies of public TCR beta families served to identify carriers of CMV plus the relevant HLA.

In TCRdb, the reads were re-called with MiXCR into one record per CDR3 protein. The profile shows around 900,000 distinct CDR3 sequences, roughly a third of them singletons. Germline V lookup: CDR1 SEHNR, CDR2 FQNEAQ (reference sequence). This CDR3 has 15 amino acids. The V end lost 0 bases, the J end lost 4 bases, and 11 bases lay between the germline ends. This receptor was identified in a human donor in good health (CMV status not recorded). Some clones in this sample may be carry-over from other donors' samples. The sample consisted of cultured CD8+ T cells from PBMCs, taken from culture after CMV antigen stimulation. The genes are TRBV7-9 and TRBJ2-3, with D possibly TRBD2 on 7 matching bases. CDR3: CASSLAGGLPDTQYF. CDR3 DNA sequence: TGTGCCAGCAGCTTAGCGGGGGGGCTACCAGATACGCAGTATTTT. Drawing the rest from reference TRBV7-9 and TRBJ2-3, the complete variable domain is DTGVSQNPRHKITKRGQNVTFRCDPISEHNRLYWYRQTLGQGPEFLTYFQNEAQLEKSRLLSDRFSAERPKGSFSTLEIQRTEQGDSAMYLCASSLAGGLPDTQYFGPGTRLTVL.